This T cell receptor beta chain was captured in a study of T cell responses to AZD1222 COVID-19 vaccine. The method was immunoSEQ multiplex PCR; TCRdb's version includes in-frame clones alone and lacks a portion of them. The sample yields 150,000 or so clones, nearly 90% seen once. Germline CDR1 and CDR2: SGHRS and YFSETQ. CDR3 length equals 14 residues. V trimming: 4 bases; J trimming: 4 bases; junction bases outside the gene matches: 4. The gene calls are TRBV5-1 and TRBJ2-1, with 8 bases fitting TRBD2. The sequence was obtained from an adult in good health. Sequencing used peripheral blood, obtained on day 0 of AZD1222 vaccination. The CDR3 is CASSPLAAYNEQFF. CDR3 DNA sequence: TGCGCCAGCAGCCCACTAGCGGCATACAATGAGCAGTTCTTC. Complete variable domain (other parts from reference TRBV5-1 and TRBJ2-1): KAGVTQTPRYLIKTRGQQVTLSCSPISGHRSVSWYQQTPGQGLQFLFEYFSETQRNKGNFPGRFSGRQFSNSRSEMNVSTLELGDSALYLCASSPLAAYNEQFFGPGTRLTVL.